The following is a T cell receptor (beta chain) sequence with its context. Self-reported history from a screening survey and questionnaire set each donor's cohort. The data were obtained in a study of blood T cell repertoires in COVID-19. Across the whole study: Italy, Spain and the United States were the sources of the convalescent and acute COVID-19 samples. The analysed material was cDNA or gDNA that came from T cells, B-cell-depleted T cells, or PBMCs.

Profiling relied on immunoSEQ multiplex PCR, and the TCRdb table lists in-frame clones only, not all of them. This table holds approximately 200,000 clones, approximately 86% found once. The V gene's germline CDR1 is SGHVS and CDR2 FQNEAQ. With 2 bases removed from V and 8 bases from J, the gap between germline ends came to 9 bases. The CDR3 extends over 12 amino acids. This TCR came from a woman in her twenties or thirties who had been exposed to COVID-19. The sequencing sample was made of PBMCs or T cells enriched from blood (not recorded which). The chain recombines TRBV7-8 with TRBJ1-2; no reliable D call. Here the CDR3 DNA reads TGTGCCAGCAGCTTATGGGCAGACGGCTACACCTTC. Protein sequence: CASSLWADGYTF.